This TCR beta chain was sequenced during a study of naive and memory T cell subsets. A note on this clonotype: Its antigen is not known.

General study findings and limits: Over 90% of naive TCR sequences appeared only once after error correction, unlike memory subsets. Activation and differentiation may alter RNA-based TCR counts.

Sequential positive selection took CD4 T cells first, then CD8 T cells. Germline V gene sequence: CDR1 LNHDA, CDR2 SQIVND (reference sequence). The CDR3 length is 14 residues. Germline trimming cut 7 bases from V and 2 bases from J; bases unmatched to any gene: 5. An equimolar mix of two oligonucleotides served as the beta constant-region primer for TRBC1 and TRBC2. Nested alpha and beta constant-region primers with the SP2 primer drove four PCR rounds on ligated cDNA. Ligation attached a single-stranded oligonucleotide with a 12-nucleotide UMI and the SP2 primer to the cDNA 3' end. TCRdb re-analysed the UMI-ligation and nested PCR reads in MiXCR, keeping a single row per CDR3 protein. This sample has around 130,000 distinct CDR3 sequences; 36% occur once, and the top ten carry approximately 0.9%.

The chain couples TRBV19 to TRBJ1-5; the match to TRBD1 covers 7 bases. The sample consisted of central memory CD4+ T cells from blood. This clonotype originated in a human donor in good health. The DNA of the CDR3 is TGTGCCAGTATGAGGGGGCTAGGCAATCAGCCCCAGCATTTT. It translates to CASMRGLGNQPQHF. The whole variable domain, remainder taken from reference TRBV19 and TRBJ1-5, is DGGITQSPKYLFRKEGQNVTLSCEQNLNHDAMYWYRQDPGQGLRLIYYSQIVNDFQKGDIAEGYSVSREKKESFPLTVTSAQKNPTAFYLCASMRGLGNQPQHFGDGTRLSIL.